This entry lists 22 T cell receptor beta chains sequenced from one sample in a study of read filtering for tumor transcriptome and immune sequencing. From around 440 ng of RNA, a library with molecular barcoded alpha/delta and beta/gamma adaptors was made. TCRdb reprocessed the reads via MiXCR and lists one record per CDR3 protein. Of 75,000 to 95,000 distinct CDR3 sequences in the sample, about 22% are singletons; the top ten hold over 9.5%. The sample was a population of CD138-negative cells sorted from bone marrow. Receptors originate from a donor aged 40 or older with multiple myeloma.

The rearrangement joins TRBV7-2 to TRBJ2-5; 8 bases fit TRBD2. This CDR3 is built from 15 residues. Germline V CDR1 and CDR2: SGHTA, FQGNSA. J was trimmed by 5 bases and V by 2 bases; bases with no gene match: 7. CDR3 in DNA: TGTGCCAGCAGCTTAAGTGGGACTAGAAGGGAGACCCAGTACTTC. It encodes CASSLSGTRRETQYF.

Points on this clonotype: This likely comes from a read error, as the CDR3 has no conserved phenylalanine or tryptophan at its end. The DNA is omitted, as the CDR3 cannot be located on it reliably, and the CDR3 follows TCRdb's listing. CDR3 sequence: CASSEGRRSYNEQLL. The rearrangement joins TRBV2 to TRBJ2-1. Ends included, the CDR3 has 15 residues. CDR1 SNHLY and CDR2 FYNNEI come from the germline V gene.

Comments on this clonotype: A clone one base away is much larger, so this may be a read error. The gene calls are TRBV10-3 and TRBJ1-1; 9 bases are a match to TRBD1. The CDR3 loop spans 17 amino acids. Germline V gene sequence: CDR1 ENHRY, CDR2 SYGVKD. The CDR3 sequence is CAIRTFLRDRAFAEAIF. CDR3 sequence (DNA): TGTGCCATCAGGACCTTCCTCAGGGACAGGGCTTTCGCTGAAGCTATCTTT.

This rearrangement joins TRBV24-1 to TRBJ1-1; 8 nucleotides agree with TRBD1. The CDR3 is 14 residues long. Trimming removed 5 bases from V and 1 base from J; junction bases left unmatched: 2. Germline CDR1 KGHDR, CDR2 SFDVKD. CDR3 nucleotide sequence: TGTGCCACCAGTGCCGGGACAGGGAACACTGAAGCTTTCTTT. It encodes CATSAGTGNTEAFF.

This clonotype was observed many times. The chain uses TRBV20-1 and TRBJ2-1, with D uncertain. There are 10 residues in the CDR3. CDR1 and CDR2 (germline): DFQATT, SNEGSKA (reference sequence). The V and J ends lost 6 bases and 6 bases respectively, with 6 bases between them. CDR3 sequence reads: CSAEFNEQFF. CDR3 DNA: TGCAGTGCCGAGTTCAATGAGCAGTTCTTC.

This clonotype has at least ten counts. The V call is TRBV20-1, the J call TRBJ2-1; D remains unclear. Trimming stripped 3 bases from V and 9 bases from J, with 6 bases between. The germline V gene has CDR1 DFQATT and CDR2 SNEGSKA (reference sequence). CDR3 length: 10 residues. The chain's CDR3 is CSASEFEQFF. As DNA, the CDR3 is TGCAGTGCTAGTGAGTTTGAGCAGTTCTTC.

This clonotype was detected many times. The rearrangement links TRBV28 to TRBJ2-5; D possibly corresponds to TRBD2 (6 bases). Between the trimmed V and J ends, which lost 2 bases and 5 bases, there was a span of 15 bases. Germline CDR1 MDHEN, CDR2 SYDVKM. The length of the CDR3 is 15 residues. CDR3 protein: CASSLGKGTAETQYF. CDR3 DNA sequence: TGTGCCAGCAGTTTAGGGAAGGGGACTGCTGAGACCCAGTACTTC.

This clonotype was seen at least ten times. The chain employs TRBV19 and TRBJ1-2, with D maybe TRBD1 (5 bases). CDR1 is LNHDA, CDR2 SQIVND, per germline (reference sequence). The CDR3 runs 13 residues. Trimming shortened V by 3 bases and J by 7 bases, and 12 bases separated the two germline ends. This CDR3 reads CASSISPDSGYTF. The CDR3 DNA reads as TGTGCCAGTAGTATTTCACCAGACAGTGGCTACACCTTC.

This clonotype was counted many times. The chain has TRBV5-1 and TRBJ2-1; 11 bases are shared with TRBD2. V lost 3 bases and J lost 2; bases outside the gene matches: 7. This CDR3 is 17 amino acids long. Germline V gives CDR1 SGHRS, CDR2 YFSETQ. The CDR3 protein is CASSYGLAGAPYNEQFF. In DNA, the CDR3 is TGCGCCAGCAGCTACGGACTAGCGGGCGCCCCCTACAATGAGCAGTTCTTC.

J is TRBJ1-1 and V is TRBV29-1, with TRBD1 matching over 7 bases. J was trimmed by 4 bases and V by 1 base; bases with no gene match: 15. The CDR3 covers 17 residues. The germline CDR1 and CDR2 sequences are SQVTM and ANQGSEA. CDR3 in amino acids: CSVEAPREGQRATEAFF. The CDR3 bases are TGCAGCGTTGAAGCCCCGAGGGAGGGACAGCGGGCCACTGAAGCTTTCTTT.

This clonotype was detected ten times or more. The chain links TRBV4-1 to TRBJ2-2, with TRBD1 identical over 8 bases. V dropped 3 bases and J dropped 1; count of bases not matched to a gene: 1. The CDR3 totals 15 residues. CDR1 and CDR2 from the germline V gene are MGHRA and YSYEKL. The CDR3 region has the DNA TGCGCCAGCAGCCACAGGGGGCTGAACACCGGGGAGCTGTTTTTT. Its protein is CASSHRGLNTGELFF.

The gene calls are TRBV2 and TRBJ1-2, with 7 bases fitting TRBD1. In germline, CDR1 is SNHLY, CDR2 FYNNEI. This CDR3 contains 12 residues. Losses at the gene ends were 6 bases for V and 6 bases for J; bases not matched to a gene: 4. The CDR3 loop reads CASRPQGDGYTF. CDR3 DNA sequence: TGTGCCAGCAGGCCCCAGGGGGATGGCTACACCTTC. The variable domain in full, completed from reference TRBV2 and TRBJ1-2, reads EPEVTQTPSHQVTQMGQEVILRCVPISNHLYFYWYRQILGQKVEFLVSFYNNEISEKSEIFDDQFSVERPDGSNFTLKIRSTKLEDSAMYFCASRPQGDGYTFGSGTRLTVV.

This clonotype has ten or more counts. The V and J genes are TRBV12-3 or TRBV12-4 and TRBJ1-6; D unclear. This CDR3 spans 14 amino acids. Trimming cost V 5 bases and J 6 bases, with 11 bases left between them. CDR3 in amino acids: CASSLGGGNSPLHF. CDR3 coding DNA: TGTGCCAGCAGTCTGGGAGGCGGTAATTCACCCCTCCACTTT.

This clonotype has ten or more counts. The J gene is TRBJ1-1, the V gene TRBV2; D gene uncertain. Germline V lookup: CDR1 SNHLY, CDR2 FYNNEI. V was shortened by 0 bases and J by 0 bases, with 8 bases between the two germline ends. The CDR3 runs to 15 residues. The CDR3 loop is CASSEAGPLNTEAFF. Here the CDR3 DNA reads TGTGCCAGCAGTGAAGCAGGACCCTTGAACACTGAAGCTTTCTTT.

This clonotype has at least ten counts. The V and J genes are TRBV29-1 and TRBJ2-1; D is undetermined. The CDR3 contains 13 residues. With 5 bases removed from V and 6 bases from J, the gap between germline ends came to 14 bases. Germline V lookup: CDR1 SQVTM, CDR2 ANQGSEA. CDR3 sequence (DNA): TGCAGCGTTTCGCTAGAGGTACCCAATGAGCAGTTCTTC. Protein sequence: CSVSLEVPNEQFF.

In its sample, this clonotype was seen a few times. Given the absence of the conserved phenylalanine or tryptophan at the CDR3 end, a read error is likely. This chain uses TRBV29-1 with TRBJ1-4; TRBD1 is a possible D gene (6 bases). The CDR3 length is 13 residues. Germline V lookup: CDR1 SQVTM, CDR2 ANQGSEA. The germline V and J ends were trimmed by 7 bases and 6 bases, with 15 bases remaining between them. CDR3 sequence (DNA): TGCAGCGGAGGGGCAGGGGAGGATGAAAAACTGTTTCTT. It specifies CSGGAGEDEKLFL.

This clonotype was observed many times. A read error may produce the germline difference seen at one junction end. The chain recombines TRBV6-2 or TRBV6-3 with TRBJ1-1; D might be TRBD1 (5 bases). CDR3 length: 15 residues. Germline V lookup: CDR1 MNHEY, CDR2 SVGEGT. CDR3 protein: CASSWQGRSSTGAFF. CDR3 bases: TGTGCCAGCAGTTGGCAGGGCAGATCCAGCACTGGAGCTTTCTTT.

The V call is TRBV5-4, the J call TRBJ1-1, with TRBD1 matching 9 bases. V was pared by 4 bases and J by 1 base, with 8 bases of the junction left unmatched. The CDR3 spans 16 residues. The germline V gene has CDR1 SGHNT and CDR2 YYREEE (reference sequence). CDR3 in amino acids: CASSSDRGSENTEAFF. CDR3 in DNA: TGTGCCAGCAGCAGTGACAGGGGGTCAGAGAACACTGAAGCTTTCTTT. The complete variable domain, with remaining parts taken from reference TRBV5-4 and TRBJ1-1, reads ETGVTQSPTHLIKTRGQQVTLRCSSQSGHNTVSWYQQALGQGPQFIFQYYREEENGRGNFPPRFSGLQFPNYSSELNVNALELDDSALYLCASSSDRGSENTEAFFGQGTRLTVV.

This clonotype was seen many times. The CDR3 reads CASRGRLTVGELFF. CDR3 nucleotides: TGTGCCAGCAGGGGAAGACTGACGGTTGGGGAGCTGTTTTTT. The genes are TRBV2 and TRBJ2-2; D is ambiguous. V shed 6 bases and J shed 8 bases, with 16 bases lying between them. Germline CDR1 is SNHLY and CDR2 is FYNNEI. CDR3 size: 14 residues.

This clonotype was observed at least ten times. This chain uses TRBV20-1 with TRBJ2-7; 8 bases map to TRBD2. This CDR3 is built from 14 residues. V dropped 7 bases and J dropped 5; count of bases not matched to a gene: 13. Germline-derived CDR1 and CDR2 are DFQATT and SNEGSKA (reference sequence). CDR3 DNA: TGCAGTGGACGACTAAGCGGGGGAGTCCACGAGCAGTACTTC. Its translation is CSGRLSGGVHEQYF.

This clonotype was recorded a few times. V is TRBV12-3 or TRBV12-4 and J is TRBJ2-2; tentative D call: TRBD1 (5 bases). V shed 7 bases and J shed 5 bases, with 8 bases lying between them. The CDR3 has 12 amino acids. The CDR3 sequence: CASTPGTGELFF. DNA for the CDR3: TGTGCCAGCACCCCAGGGACCGGGGAGCTGTTTTTT.

V is TRBV7-8 and J is TRBJ1-1; perhaps TRBD1 as D (5 bases). Germline-derived CDR1 and CDR2 are SGHVS and FQNEAQ. The CDR3 consists of 13 residues. V lost 3 bases to trimming and J lost 5 bases, with 10 bases between them. The CDR3 nucleotides are TGTGCCAGCAGCTTGGGGCCACAGACTGAAGCTTTCTTT. Protein sequence: CASSLGPQTEAFF.